The 32 T cell receptor beta chains reported below all come from one sample, sequenced in a study of blood T cell repertoires in COVID-19. Clones were read by immunoSEQ multiplex PCR, and TCRdb kept only the in-frame ones, dropping some. The sample lists a few hundred thousand clones, about 85% occurring once. Sequenced input: PBMCs or T cells enriched from blood (not recorded which). These receptors were taken from a man aged 35-49 years who had recovered from COVID-19.

This clone was counted once. The chain carries TRBV11-2 and TRBJ1-1; D is unclear. The CDR3 spans 12 residues. CDR1 and CDR2 from the germline V gene are SGHAT and FQNNGV. The V and J ends lost 5 bases and 7 bases respectively, with 11 bases between them. This CDR3 reads CASSVNDIEAFF. Here the CDR3 DNA reads TGTGCCAGCAGCGTCAATGACATTGAAGCTTTCTTT.

The chain is built from TRBV6-1 and TRBJ1-1; 7 nucleotides agree with TRBD1. This CDR3 is built from 13 residues. V lost 2 bases, J lost 8 bases, and 5 bases stayed unmatched. Looked up from germline, CDR1 is MNHNS and CDR2 is SASEGT. The CDR3 sequence is CASSETGAKEAFF. CDR3 bases: TGTGCCAGCAGTGAAACAGGGGCTAAGGAAGCTTTCTTT.

The chain links TRBV19 to TRBJ2-7; 7 nucleotides line up with TRBD1. Germline CDR1 and CDR2: LNHDA and SQIVND (reference sequence). The CDR3 sequence is 15 residues long. V shed 5 bases, J shed 0 bases, and the junction held 7 bases outside the gene matches. The DNA for the CDR3 is TGTGCCAGTAGTCCCTCGACAGGGCCCTCCTACGAGCAGTACTTC. Its protein is CASSPSTGPSYEQYF.

The chain combines TRBV4-3 with TRBJ2-6; D may be TRBD2 (5 bases). Germline V gene lookup returns CDR1 LGHNA and CDR2 YSLEER. The CDR3 contains 18 residues. V was shortened by 0 bases and J by 4 bases, with 16 bases between the two germline ends. The CDR3 nucleotides read TGCGCCAGCAGCCAAGAGCGGGCCGGACCGATCGGGGCCAACGTCCTGACTTTC. Its translation: CASSQERAGPIGANVLTF.

This clone was seen a few times. The chain uses TRBV7-2 and TRBJ2-7; 7 bases agree with TRBD1. The length of the CDR3 is 15 residues. The germline V gene has CDR1 SGHTA and CDR2 FQGNSA. V was clipped by 6 bases and J by 3 bases; unmatched bases: 11. CDR3 coding DNA: TGTGCCAGCAGGAGCCGGGACAGCCCGAACTACGAGCAGTACTTC. Its protein is CASRSRDSPNYEQYF. The whole variable domain, filled in from reference TRBV7-2 and TRBJ2-7, reads GAGVSQSPSNKVTEKGKDVELRCDPISGHTALYWYRQSLGQGLEFLIYFQGNSAPDKSGLPSDRFSAERTGGSVSTLTIQRTQQEDSAVYLCASRSRDSPNYEQYFGPGTRLTVT.

The chain combines TRBV4-1 with TRBJ1-2; D perhaps matches TRBD1 (5 bases). V was shortened by 4 bases and J by 6 bases, with 12 bases between the two germline ends. The CDR3 consists of 13 residues. Germline assignment: CDR1 MGHRA and CDR2 YSYEKL. The CDR3 reads CASSPQVVDGYTF. CDR3 sequence (DNA): TGCGCCAGCAGCCCACAGGTCGTTGATGGCTACACCTTC.

The chain carries TRBV30 and TRBJ1-6; no clear D. V was trimmed by 5 bases and J by 9 bases, leaving 14 bases between them. The germline CDR1 and CDR2 sequences are GTSNPN and SVGIG (reference sequence). CDR3 length equals 13 residues. As DNA, the CDR3 is TGTGCCTGGGTATCCGCGGATGGTTCACCCCTCCACTTT. Amino acid sequence: CAWVSADGSPLHF.

The CDR3 DNA reads TGTGCCAGCAGCCCCCCAACGGCTAGCGGTTACAATGAGCAGTTCTTC. Translation: CASSPPTASGYNEQFF. The chain uses TRBV9 and TRBJ2-1, with 7 bases fitting TRBD2. V lost 4 bases, J lost 4 bases, and 11 bases stayed unmatched. Germline lookup yields CDR1 SGDLS and CDR2 YYNGEE. The CDR3 runs to 16 residues.

This chain joins TRBV16 and TRBJ2-1; D call uncertain. The CDR3 totals 15 residues. V was shortened by 0 bases and J by 2 bases, with 8 bases between the two germline ends. Germline CDR1 and CDR2: KGHSY and FQNENV. The CDR3 is CASSQSAAAYNEQFF. As DNA, the CDR3 is TGTGCCAGCAGCCAATCGGCCGCAGCCTACAATGAGCAGTTCTTC.

This chain uses TRBV6-1 with TRBJ2-6; tentatively, D is TRBD2 (6 bases). Trimming stripped 1 base from V and 1 base from J, with 14 bases between. Germline-derived CDR1 and CDR2 are MNHNS and SASEGT. The CDR3 consists of 18 residues. CDR3 loop: CASSEERGLWSGANVLTF. DNA of the CDR3: TGTGCCAGCAGTGAAGAGAGGGGACTTTGGTCTGGGGCCAACGTCCTGACTTTC.

The chain uses TRBV5-4 and TRBJ1-1; a weak D match, TRBD1 (6 bases). Germline V gene data show CDR1 as SGHNT and CDR2 as YYREEE (reference sequence). V lost 3 bases and J 0 bases, leaving 9 bases between the germline ends. The CDR3 is made up of 14 amino acids. The CDR3 here is CASSSTGMNTEAFF. CDR3 bases: TGTGCCAGCAGCTCAACAGGGATGAACACTGAAGCTTTCTTT.

The chain carries TRBV12-5 and TRBJ1-2; the D gene is possibly TRBD1 (6 bases). Germline V CDR1 and CDR2: LGHNT, FRNRAP. Trimming left V 1 base short and J 2 bases short, with 11 bases between. The CDR3 extends over 15 amino acids. The CDR3 loop reads CASGLGRQENYGYTF. DNA of the CDR3: TGTGCTAGTGGTTTGGGAAGACAGGAGAACTATGGCTACACCTTC. The whole variable domain, remainder taken from reference TRBV12-5 and TRBJ1-2, is DARVTQTPRHKVTEMGQEVTMRCQPILGHNTVFWYRQTMMQGLELLAYFRNRAPLDDSGMPKDRFSAEMPDATLATLKIQPSEPRDSAVYFCASGLGRQENYGYTFGSGTRLTVV.

The gene calls are TRBV5-4 and TRBJ2-5, with 8 bases aligning to TRBD1. The CDR3 runs to 15 residues. V was pared by 4 bases and J by 0 bases, with 5 bases of the junction left unmatched. The germline V gene encodes CDR1 SGHNT and CDR2 YYREEE (reference sequence). In DNA, the CDR3 is TGTGCCAGCAGCGGGAACAGGGGGTACCAAGAGACCCAGTACTTC. This translates into CASSGNRGYQETQYF.

V usage is TRBV30 and J usage is TRBJ2-7, with 9 bases aligning to TRBD1. CDR3 size: 12 residues. In germline, CDR1 is GTSNPN, CDR2 SVGIG (reference sequence). Germline trimming cut 8 bases from V and 6 bases from J; bases unmatched to any gene: 8. The CDR3 region is CAGTGFLGEQYF. CDR3 bases: TGTGCCGGGACAGGGTTTTTGGGCGAGCAGTACTTC.

This sequence joins TRBV6-6 and TRBJ1-1, with 8 nucleotides matching TRBD1. V lost 5 bases and J lost 6; bases outside the gene matches: 2. Per germline, CDR1 MNHNY and CDR2 SVGAGI (reference sequence). The CDR3 extends over 12 amino acids. The CDR3 nucleotides are TGTGCCAGCAGTGAGGACAGGGCTGAAGCTTTCTTT. As protein: CASSEDRAEAFF.

V and J are TRBV4-1 and TRBJ2-6; TRBD2 matches at 8 bases. The V gene's germline CDR1 is MGHRA and CDR2 YSYEKL. The CDR3 contains 16 residues. The ends lost 4 bases at V and 2 bases at J; junction bases unmatched: 4. The DNA for the CDR3 is TGCGCCAGCAGCCCCTACGGGGGGGCTGGGGCCAACGTCCTGACTTTC. It specifies CASSPYGGAGANVLTF.

A remark on this clone: One junction end does not reproduce the germline sequence, and a read error may be involved. This chain uses TRBV9 with TRBJ2-1; TRBD1 matches at 7 bases. CDR1 is SGDLS, CDR2 YYNGEE, per germline. The CDR3 spans 14 residues. CDR3 sequence (DNA): TGTGCCAGCAGCCCCGGTAGGGGGCCCTGGCATCATCTCTTC. It translates to CASSPGRGPWHHLF.

This chain joins TRBV4-1 and TRBJ2-7; no clear D gene. The CDR3 has 13 residues. Germline CDR1 is MGHRA and CDR2 is YSYEKL. Trimming removed 4 bases at V and 7 bases at J, with 14 bases between. CDR3 protein: CASSLDGVREQYF. The CDR3 DNA follows: TGCGCCAGCAGCCTTGACGGTGTGAGGGAGCAGTACTTC.

The chain recombines TRBV4-2 with TRBJ2-3, with TRBD1 identical over 7 bases. There are 14 residues in the CDR3. The V gene's germline CDR1 is LGHNA and CDR2 YNFKEQ. Unmatched junction bases numbered 10, after V lost 2 bases and J lost 11 bases. This CDR3 reads CASSQPRQGGMQYF. DNA of the CDR3: TGTGCCAGCAGCCAACCTCGACAGGGTGGGATGCAGTATTTT.

The CDR3 loop is CASSSGRLLNEQFF. The CDR3, as DNA: TGTGCCAGTAGTAGCGGGAGATTGTTGAATGAGCAGTTCTTC. The chain couples TRBV19 to TRBJ2-1; 7 bases match TRBD2. Trimming at V came to 4 bases and at J to 7 bases, leaving 7 bases not matched to a gene. Per the germline V gene, CDR1 is LNHDA and CDR2 is SQIVND (reference sequence). CDR3 size: 14 residues.

The V call is TRBV5-4, the J call TRBJ1-2, with 9 positions matching TRBD1. There are 15 residues in the CDR3. V lost 5 bases and J lost 6; bases outside the gene matches: 11. Looked up from germline, CDR1 is SGHNT and CDR2 is YYREEE (reference sequence). Written as DNA, the CDR3 is TGTGCCAGCAGTTCGGGACAGGGTATTTTTCATGGCTACACCTTC. Translated, it gives CASSSGQGIFHGYTF.

The chain employs TRBV7-3 and TRBJ2-2; D is possibly TRBD2 (6 bases). V lost 1 base and J lost 0, with 9 bases in between. CDR1 and CDR2 from the germline V gene are SGHTA and FQGTGA. The CDR3 loop spans 16 amino acids. As DNA, the CDR3 is TGTGCCAGCAGCTTAATGGGGGGATCGAACACCGGGGAGCTGTTTTTT. As protein: CASSLMGGSNTGELFF.

This sequence joins TRBV12-3 or TRBV12-4 and TRBJ2-2; 7 bases fit TRBD2. The CDR3 covers 13 residues. Germline trimming cut 10 bases from V and 5 bases from J; bases unmatched to any gene: 7. The CDR3 sequence: CAILKGGTGELFF. CDR3 nucleotide sequence: TGTGCCATTTTAAAGGGAGGGACCGGGGAGCTGTTTTTT.

The CDR3 DNA sequence: TGTGCCGCCCAGGACAGGGGCCATGCCGCCATGAACACTGAAGCTTTCTTT. Amino acid sequence: CAAQDRGHAAMNTEAFF. The chain has TRBV10-3 and TRBJ1-1; 9 bases agree with TRBD1. Germline CDR1 reads ENHRY; CDR2 reads SYGVKD. The length of the CDR3 is 17 residues. V dropped 11 bases and J dropped 0; count of bases not matched to a gene: 16.

The gene calls are TRBV23-1 and TRBJ1-5, with D tentatively TRBD1 (5 bases). TRBV23-1 qualifies as an ORF whose function is uncertain. V shed 8 bases and J shed 0 bases, with 26 bases lying between them. This CDR3 has 19 amino acids. CDR3 sequence (DNA): TGCGCCAGCCGCCCGGCCCTTCGCCGGGGGGAGTATAGCAATCAGCCCCAGCATTTT. Translated, it gives CASRPALRRGEYSNQPQHF.

V gene TRBV11-2 combines with J gene TRBJ1-1, with D unclear. The CDR3 contains 14 residues. Germline CDR1 is SGHAT and CDR2 is FQNNGV. V lost 1 base and J 1 base, leaving 7 bases between the germline ends. The CDR3 loop reads CASSLVTENTEAFF. CDR3 nucleotide sequence: TGTGCCAGCAGCTTAGTGACTGAGAACACTGAAGCTTTCTTT.

CDR3 DNA: TGTGCCAGCAGCTTACAAGGGGGCAATCAGCCCCAGCATTTT. This translates into CASSLQGGNQPQHF. The rearrangement uses TRBV6-5 and TRBJ1-5, with D possibly matching TRBD1 (5 bases). Germline lookup yields CDR1 MNHEY and CDR2 SVGAGI. Trimming removed 6 bases at V and 2 bases at J, with 11 bases between. The CDR3 covers 14 residues.

This chain links TRBV7-2 with TRBJ2-2; 7 positions agree with TRBD2. Germline V lookup: CDR1 SGHTA, CDR2 FQGNSA. Losses at the gene ends were 5 bases for V and 2 bases for J; bases not matched to a gene: 5. CDR3 size: 15 residues. The CDR3 DNA follows: TGTGCCAGCAGCCCCGGGACTACCAACACCGGGGAGCTGTTTTTT. Translated, it gives CASSPGTTNTGELFF.

The chain is built from TRBV7-9 and TRBJ1-2; tentative D call: TRBD1 (5 bases). The CDR3 runs to 15 residues. V was cut by 1 base and J by 3 bases, with 12 bases left in between. The germline CDR1 and CDR2 sequences are SEHNR and FQNEAQ (reference sequence). In DNA, the CDR3 is TGTGCCAGCAGCTTAGGACAGCCCGGGCACTATGGCTACACCTTC. This gives the protein CASSLGQPGHYGYTF.

This chain links TRBV6-5 with TRBJ2-7; perhaps TRBD1 as D (5 bases). Trimming stripped 0 bases from V and 6 bases from J, with 9 bases between. Germline lookup yields CDR1 MNHEY and CDR2 SVGAGI. The CDR3 extends over 13 amino acids. For the CDR3, the DNA is TGTGCCAGCAGTTACTCGTTAAGGGGCGAGCAGTACTTC. Translation: CASSYSLRGEQYF.

This chain connects TRBV29-1 to TRBJ2-7, with 7 bases fitting TRBD1. The CDR3 length is 14 residues. The V and J ends lost 3 bases and 3 bases, in that order; junction bases with no gene match: 8. The germline gives CDR1 SQVTM, CDR2 ANQGSEA. This chain's CDR3 is CSVELSGTVYEQYF. The CDR3 DNA reads as TGCAGCGTTGAGCTTTCCGGGACAGTCTACGAGCAGTACTTC.

The rearrangement links TRBV30 to TRBJ2-3, with 10 bases identical to TRBD1. Per the germline V gene, CDR1 is GTSNPN and CDR2 is SVGIG (reference sequence). CDR3 length equals 16 residues. After removal of 0 bases from V and 2 bases from J, the junction contained 5 bases not matched to a gene. Here the CDR3 reads CAWSVGTGVFTDTQYF. The CDR3 nucleotides are TGTGCCTGGAGTGTGGGGACAGGGGTGTTCACAGATACGCAGTATTTT.